Here is one T cell receptor (beta chain) with its context. Its target is unknown. The data stem from a study of T-cell memory formation after mild COVID-19. Study context: Largely donor-specific sequence clusters came from a couple of donors.

TCRdb processed the 5' RACE reads anew with MiXCR; each CDR3 protein has one entry. The top ten clones hold roughly 8.7% of a sample with about 430,000 distinct CDR3 sequences, less than 25% of them seen once. From germline, CDR1 is SGDLS and CDR2 YYNGEE. Trimming took 3 bases from V and 2 from J; bases not matched to a gene: 5. The CDR3 totals 15 residues. Findings and limits, study-wide: Pre-infection memory contained some responding clones, which suggested that cross-reactive memory had joined. Among contracting clones, CD4+ were mainly CM/EM and CD8+ enriched in EMRA. Among clones peaking at day 37 in the second wave, SARS-CoV-2 specificity remained unconfirmed.

The V gene is TRBV9, the J gene TRBJ2-1; TRBD2 agrees at 7 bases. Material for sequencing was PBMCs or a T cell subset sorted from them (not recorded which). The TCR originated in an adult woman who had mild COVID-19 (a few samples of this study predate the infection). Cell type and time point are not known. The CDR3 nucleotides are TGTGCCAGCAGCGGAGAAGGGACTACCTACAATGAGCAGTTCTTC. This gives the protein CASSGEGTTYNEQFF. The complete variable domain, with remaining parts taken from reference TRBV9 and TRBJ2-1, reads DSGVTQTPKHLITATGQRVTLRCSPRSGDLSVYWYQQSLDQGLQFLIQYYNGEERAKGNILERFSAQQFPDLHSELNLSSLELGDSALYFCASSGEGTTYNEQFFGPGTRLTVL.